The rows below give T cell receptor beta chains drawn from one sample of a study of blood T cell repertoires in COVID-19. Repertoires were generated with immunoSEQ multiplex PCR, while TCRdb's copy carries only in-frame clones and drops some. The sample lists 200,000 to 300,000 clones, almost 85% occurring once. The sequenced sample was peripheral blood. These receptors originate from a man aged 45-60 years with COVID-19, enrolled during active disease. CDR3s include the opening cysteine and the closing phenylalanine or tryptophan. D genes are given only for firm matches. Size is stated for part of the rows, as once, few or many counts, or as a class when the clone is expanded.

d_call j_call v_call clone_size cdr3_nt cdr3_aa
TRBD1 TRBJ1-6 TRBV5-4 . TGTGCCAGCAGCTCCGGACAGGGGAATTCACCCCTCCACTTT CASSSGQGNSPLHF
TRBD2 TRBJ2-5 TRBV7-2 . TGTGCCAGCAGCCCGCAGCGGGGGGGAGGGGAGACCCAGTACTTC CASSPQRGGGETQYF
. TRBJ2-5 TRBV21-1 . TGTGCCAGCAGCCTGACCCTACTAGAGTACCAAGAGACCCAGTACTTC CASSLTLLEYQETQYF
. TRBJ1-4 TRBV18 . TGTGCCAGCTCACCAGGGGCGGCAGCTAATGAAAAACTGTTTTTT CASSPGAAANEKLFF
. TRBJ2-7 TRBV11-2 . TGTGCCAGCAGCTTACAGGGCCCGCAGTACGAGCAGTACTTC CASSLQGPQYEQYF
. TRBJ2-5 TRBV4-1 . TGCGCCAGCAGCCAAGGAGAAAGGAGCTCTACCCAGTACTTC CASSQGERSSTQYF
. TRBJ2-1 TRBV9 . TGTGCCAGCAGCGTGGTTGGCGGGTACAATGAGCAGTTCTTC CASSVVGGYNEQFF
TRBD1 TRBJ1-6 TRBV18 . TGTGCCAGCTCACTGGGACAGGGCACCTATAATTCACCCCTCCACTTT CASSLGQGTYNSPLHF
. TRBJ2-5 TRBV6-5 . TGTGCCAGCAGTTACTCGGCAGACCAAGAGACCCAGTACTTC CASSYSADQETQYF
TRBD2 TRBJ2-7 TRBV7-9 . TGTGCCAGCAGCCGCGGGACTAGCGGGGGGGACGAGCAGTACTTC CASSRGTSGGDEQYF
TRBD1 TRBJ2-2 TRBV29-1 once TGCAGCGTGAGACAGGGGGGGAGCACCGGGGAGCTGTTTTTT CSVRQGGSTGELFF
. TRBJ2-7 TRBV15 once TGTGCCACCAGCGTCCCGCCGGGCGAGCAGTACTTC CATSVPPGEQYF
. TRBJ2-7 TRBV2 . TGTGCCAGCAGTGAGGATAGCTCCCTCGAGCAGTACTTC CASSEDSSLEQYF
TRBD1 TRBJ2-7 TRBV5-1 . TGCGCCAGCAGCGGCAGGGGGCACGAGCAGTACTTC CASSGRGHEQYF
. TRBJ2-3 TRBV5-5 . TGTGCCAGCAGTGCCGGGACATTGGTCCCAGATACGCAGTATTTT CASSAGTLVPDTQYF
. TRBJ1-1 TRBV12-3/TRBV12-4 . TGTGCCAGCAGTTTAAGCTGGACTGAAGCTTTCTTT CASSLSWTEAFF
TRBD2 TRBJ2-7 TRBV5-4 . TGTGCCAGCAGCTTAGTAGGGACTAGCGGGAGCGAGCAGTACTTC CASSLVGTSGSEQYF
TRBD2 TRBJ2-7 TRBV4-3 once TGCGCCAGCAGCCGCCTACTAGCGGGGGCCTCCTACGAGCAGTACTTC CASSRLLAGASYEQYF
. TRBJ1-1 TRBV2 . TGTGCCAGCAGTGAATGGGTGACTGGCGAAGCTTTCTTT CASSEWVTGEAFF
. TRBJ2-3 TRBV5-1 few TGCGCCAGCAGCTTGGTGGTCAGGGAATCAGATACGCAGTATTTT CASSLVVRESDTQYF
. TRBJ2-7 TRBV4-2 . TGTGCCAGCAGCCAAGATTGGGCTTCTACAAGGTACGAGCAGTACTTC CASSQDWASTRYEQYF
. TRBJ2-7 TRBV2 . TGTGCCAGCATTTGGGGGCAGGTCAACGAGCAGTACTTC CASIWGQVNEQYF
. TRBJ1-1 TRBV20-1 few TGCAGTGCTAAGGGAGTTACTGAAGCTTTCTTT CSAKGVTEAFF
. TRBJ1-1 TRBV5-1 . TGCGCCAGCAGCCAGGTCGTGGGGGCTAACACTGAAGCTTTCTTT CASSQVVGANTEAFF
. TRBJ1-6 TRBV24-1 . TGTGCCACCAGTGAAAGGACACATAATTCACCCCTCCACTTT CATSERTHNSPLHF
TRBD1 TRBJ2-1 TRBV15 . TGTGCCACCAGCAGAGATCATGACAGGGGTTATTACAATGAGCAGTTCTTC CATSRDHDRGYYNEQFF
. TRBJ2-3 TRBV7-6 . TGTGCCAGCAGCTTGTCGGCGGCCTCGAGCACAGATACGCAGTATTTT CASSLSAASSTDTQYF
. TRBJ2-1 TRBV9 . TGTGCCAGCAGCGCTAACAATGAGCAGTTCTTC CASSANNEQFF